The 32 T cell receptor beta chains below all came from one sample that was sequenced in a study of blood T cell repertoires in COVID-19. Measured with immunoSEQ multiplex PCR; TCRdb has only the in-frame clones, and not every one. This table has roughly 150,000 clones, around 80% appearing once. The sample consisted of peripheral blood. The receptor source for this set is a woman aged 45 to 65 with acute or convalescent COVID-19.

V gene TRBV9 combines with J gene TRBJ2-3, with D unclear. In germline, CDR1 is SGDLS, CDR2 YYNGEE. CDR3 length: 15 amino acids. V dropped 2 bases and J dropped 4 bases, with 14 bases sitting between them. Here the CDR3 reads CASSVLGRSPDTQYF. The CDR3 region has the DNA TGTGCCAGCAGCGTTCTTGGGCGATCCCCAGATACGCAGTATTTT. Looking up the rest from reference TRBV9 and TRBJ2-3 gives the full variable domain: DSGVTQTPKHLITATGQRVTLRCSPRSGDLSVYWYQQSLDQGLQFLIQYYNGEERAKGNILERFSAQQFPDLHSELNLSSLELGDSALYFCASSVLGRSPDTQYFGPGTRLTVL.

The genes are TRBV6-4 and TRBJ1-2; 7 positions agree with TRBD1. This CDR3 is 15 amino acids long. The V and J ends lost 3 bases and 4 bases, in that order; junction bases with no gene match: 8. The germline V gene has CDR1 MRHNA and CDR2 SNTAGT. As DNA, the CDR3 is TGTGCCAGCAGTGAAGGGCCAGGGGGGATCTATGGCTACACCTTC. As protein: CASSEGPGGIYGYTF.

The chain combines TRBV30 with TRBJ2-7, with TRBD1 matching 10 bases. The germline V gene has CDR1 GTSNPN and CDR2 SVGIG (reference sequence). This CDR3 comprises 13 residues. Germline trimming cut 4 bases from V and 1 base from J; bases unmatched to any gene: 1. CDR3 in amino acids: CAWTGQGSYEQYF. DNA for the CDR3: TGTGCCTGGACGGGACAGGGGTCCTACGAGCAGTACTTC. Supplemented by reference TRBV30 and TRBJ2-7, the full variable domain reads SQTIHQWPATLVQPVGSPLSLECTVEGTSNPNLYWYRQAAGRGLQLLFYSVGIGQISSEVPQNLSASRPQDRQFILSSKKLLLSDSGFYLCAWTGQGSYEQYFGPGTRLTVT.

This rearrangement joins TRBV7-2 to TRBJ2-3; 8 bases agree with TRBD2. This CDR3 spans 16 amino acids. CDR1 SGHTA and CDR2 FQGNSA come from the germline V gene. Trimming removed 1 base from V and 1 base from J; junction bases left unmatched: 4. In nucleotides, the CDR3 is TGTGCCAGCAGCTTAGAGGGTAGCGGGGGCACAGATACGCAGTATTTT. It yields the protein CASSLEGSGGTDTQYF.

The gene calls are TRBV27 and TRBJ1-2; possible D gene TRBD1, 6 bases. Germline loops: CDR1 MNHEY, CDR2 SMNVEV (reference sequence). Trimming took 3 bases from V and 7 from J, leaving 18 bases between them. This CDR3 region has 15 residues. The CDR3 DNA reads TGTGCCAGCAGTTTCCTATCGGGGGGCGCATTTGGCTACACCTTC. It codes for CASSFLSGGAFGYTF.

V is TRBV10-3 and J is TRBJ2-2; 11 nucleotides match TRBD2. This CDR3 has 15 residues. J gave up 5 bases and V 2 bases, and 1 base lay outside the gene matches. Germline CDR1 reads ENHRY; CDR2 reads SYGVKD. CDR3 in amino acids: CAISELAGGTGELFF. CDR3 DNA sequence: TGTGCCATCAGTGAGCTAGCGGGGGGAACCGGGGAGCTGTTTTTT.

V usage is TRBV5-1 and J usage is TRBJ2-5, with TRBD2 identical over 16 bases. The ends lost 4 bases at V and 4 bases at J; junction bases unmatched: 10. The germline gives CDR1 SGHRS, CDR2 YFSETQ. There are 18 residues in the CDR3. CDR3 DNA: TGCGCCAGCAGCAAGGGGACTAGCGGGGGGGCAGCTACAGAGACCCAGTACTTC. As protein: CASSKGTSGGAATETQYF. Full variable domain (missing parts from reference TRBV5-1 and TRBJ2-5): KAGVTQTPRYLIKTRGQQVTLSCSPISGHRSVSWYQQTPGQGLQFLFEYFSETQRNKGNFPGRFSGRQFSNSRSEMNVSTLELGDSALYLCASSKGTSGGAATETQYFGPGTRLLVL.

The chain recombines TRBV30 with TRBJ2-1; the match to TRBD2 covers 8 bases. In germline, CDR1 is GTSNPN, CDR2 SVGIG (reference sequence). Germline trimming cut 1 base from V and 6 bases from J; bases unmatched to any gene: 5. The CDR3 is 14 residues long. The CDR3 sequence: CAWSGTSSSNEQFF. DNA of the CDR3: TGTGCCTGGAGTGGGACTAGCTCTTCCAATGAGCAGTTCTTC.

The rearrangement uses TRBV11-2 and TRBJ1-6; maybe TRBD1 (5 bases). Germline V lookup: CDR1 SGHAT, CDR2 FQNNGV. Trimming cost V 5 bases and J 7 bases, with 18 bases left between them. This CDR3 region has 16 residues. CDR3 loop: CASSQSGEERNSPLHF. For the CDR3, the DNA is TGTGCCAGCAGCCAATCGGGGGAGGAACGCAATTCACCCCTCCACTTT.

The gene calls are TRBV5-5 and TRBJ1-1, with D possibly TRBD1 on 5 matching bases. Per the germline V gene, CDR1 is SGHKS and CDR2 is YYEKEE (reference sequence). V dropped 6 bases and J dropped 4 bases, with 16 bases sitting between them. The CDR3 spans 14 residues. The DNA of the CDR3 is TGTGCCAGCATCATGACGGGGGGTGGCACTGAAGCTTTCTTT. Amino acid sequence: CASIMTGGGTEAFF.

This sequence joins TRBV6-2 or TRBV6-3 and TRBJ2-7, with TRBD1 as a possible D gene (5 bases). The V end lost 2 bases, the J end lost 0 bases, and 11 bases lay between the germline ends. CDR1 is MNHEY and CDR2 is SVGEGT in the germline V gene. CDR3 size: 15 residues. The CDR3 coding sequence is TGTGCCAGCAGTTACGGGGCGCCGAGCTCCTACGAGCAGTACTTC. It encodes CASSYGAPSSYEQYF.

This chain joins TRBV7-2 and TRBJ1-6; 8 bases are a match to TRBD1. V was clipped by 1 base and J by 12 bases; unmatched bases: 11. Germline V gives CDR1 SGHTA, CDR2 FQGNSA. This CDR3 contains 16 residues. The CDR3 nucleotides are TGTGCCAGCAGCTTAGGGGCGGGGGACAGGTCGCGACCCCTCCACTTT. This sequence encodes CASSLGAGDRSRPLHF.

As to this clone: A much larger clone lies a single base off, so this may be a read error. The chain employs TRBV14 and TRBJ2-7; the D is unclear. The germline V gene encodes CDR1 SGHDN and CDR2 FVKESK. Trimming left V 3 bases short and J 3 bases short, with 3 bases between. The CDR3 totals 11 residues. The CDR3 is CASSQSYEQYF. The CDR3 DNA follows: TGTGCCAGCAGCCAGAGCTACGAGCAGTACTTC.

This clone was seen only a few times. The chain couples TRBV27 to TRBJ1-1; 8 bases match TRBD1. Germline assignment: CDR1 MNHEY and CDR2 SMNVEV (reference sequence). V lost 6 bases and J lost 6; bases outside the gene matches: 9. The CDR3 has 14 amino acids. The CDR3 bases are TGTGCCAGCAGCACAGGACAGGGTGTCTCTGAAGCTTTCTTT. Amino acids: CASSTGQGVSEAFF.

This chain links TRBV28 with TRBJ1-5, with 9 nucleotides matching TRBD1. V shed 8 bases, J shed 4 bases, and the junction held 12 bases outside the gene matches. This CDR3 spans 16 amino acids. The germline CDR1 and CDR2 sequences are MDHEN and SYDVKM. The CDR3 DNA sequence: TGTGCCAGCCTTCGGGCCGGACAGGGGTCTAATCAGCCCCAGCATTTT. Translating gives CASLRAGQGSNQPQHF.

This clone was found a few times. The chain has TRBV4-3 and TRBJ2-7; TRBD2 matches 12 bases. Germline CDR1 reads LGHNA; CDR2 reads YSLEER. CDR3 length: 16 amino acids. Trimming took 2 bases from V and 4 from J; bases not matched to a gene: 6. The CDR3 region has the DNA TGCGCCAGCAGCCAAAATCTAGCGGGGGGGAGGTACGAGCAGTACTTC. This gives the protein CASSQNLAGGRYEQYF.

The genes are TRBV6-1 and TRBJ1-1, with 8 bases fitting TRBD1. After removal of 3 bases from V and 6 bases from J, the junction contained 3 bases not matched to a gene. The CDR3 loop spans 13 amino acids. CDR1 is MNHNS, CDR2 SASEGT, per germline. For the CDR3, the DNA is TGTGCCAGCAGTGACCAGGGGGCGTCTGAAGCTTTCTTT. Protein sequence: CASSDQGASEAFF.

The rearrangement uses TRBV7-9 and TRBJ1-5; tentatively, D is TRBD1 (6 bases). The V and J ends lost 5 bases and 6 bases respectively, with 11 bases between them. The germline V gene has CDR1 SEHNR and CDR2 FQNEAQ (reference sequence). The CDR3 totals 13 residues. In DNA form, the CDR3 reads TGTGCCAGCAGCCCAGGGGCGGGTCAGCCCCAGCATTTT. This translates into CASSPGAGQPQHF.

V usage is TRBV30 and J usage is TRBJ1-1; D remains unclear. The CDR3 loop spans 14 amino acids. Germline V gene lookup returns CDR1 GTSNPN and CDR2 SVGIG (reference sequence). Trimming shortened V by 0 bases and J by 5 bases, and 13 bases separated the two germline ends. The CDR3 sequence is CAWSVGFSGTEAFF. Here the CDR3 DNA reads TGTGCCTGGAGTGTAGGGTTCAGCGGGACTGAAGCTTTCTTT.

The chain joins TRBV19 to TRBJ2-2; 9 bases fit TRBD1. The CDR3 contains 15 residues. The V segment lost 8 bases and the J segment 1 base; nucleotides outside the gene matches: 5. Germline loops: CDR1 LNHDA, CDR2 SQIVND (reference sequence). CDR3 in DNA: TGTGCCAGTTGCGACAGGGGGATGAACACCGGGGAGCTGTTTTTT. As protein: CASCDRGMNTGELFF.

The chain employs TRBV7-2 and TRBJ2-2; 13 bases agree with TRBD2. The CDR3 is made up of 16 amino acids. Germline V gives CDR1 SGHTA, CDR2 FQGNSA. Germline trimming cut 3 bases from V and 8 bases from J; bases unmatched to any gene: 6. The CDR3 nucleotides are TGTGCCAGCAGCTTCTCCGGGACTAGCGGGGTGGGGGAGCTGTTTTTT. It codes for CASSFSGTSGVGELFF.

The chain employs TRBV29-1 and TRBJ1-2; D perhaps matches TRBD1 (6 bases). Germline V gene sequence: CDR1 SQVTM, CDR2 ANQGSEA. CDR3 length equals 13 residues. V lost 8 bases, J lost 4 bases, and 17 bases lay in between. CDR3 protein: CSIRQAVGYGYTF. The CDR3 coding sequence is TGCAGCATCAGACAGGCGGTGGGCTATGGCTACACCTTC.

The genes are TRBV7-9 and TRBJ1-4; possibly TRBD1 for D (6 bases). CDR3 length: 14 residues. CDR1 and CDR2 (germline): SEHNR, FQNEAQ (reference sequence). The V and J ends lost 1 base and 6 bases respectively, with 9 bases between them. The CDR3 region is CASSLVQGDEKLFF. The CDR3 nucleotides read TGTGCCAGCAGCTTAGTACAGGGTGATGAAAAACTGTTTTTT.

This chain uses TRBV14 with TRBJ2-3; D is uncertain. Trimming cost V 0 bases and J 5 bases, with 9 bases left between them. Germline CDR1 SGHDN, CDR2 FVKESK. This CDR3 spans 14 amino acids. The CDR3 is CASSQDYAGDTQYF. The CDR3 DNA reads as TGTGCCAGCAGCCAAGATTACGCCGGAGATACGCAGTATTTT.

This sequence joins TRBV5-1 and TRBJ2-7, with D maybe TRBD1 (5 bases). Between the trimmed V and J ends, which lost 0 bases and 5 bases, there was a span of 15 bases. The CDR3 consists of 15 residues. Per germline, CDR1 SGHRS and CDR2 YFSETQ. CDR3 region: CASSLEPGKNDEQYF. The CDR3 DNA is TGCGCCAGCAGCTTGGAGCCAGGGAAGAACGACGAGCAGTACTTC.

The chain links TRBV18 to TRBJ2-5; D remains unclear. CDR1 is KGHSH and CDR2 is LQKENI in the germline V gene. Deletions cut 2 bases from V and 4 bases from J, with 5 bases between. The CDR3 runs to 12 residues. CDR3 region: CASSPTVETQYF. CDR3 coding DNA: TGTGCCAGCTCACCAACGGTAGAGACCCAGTACTTC.

This clone is a singleton in its sample. The chain is built from TRBV19 and TRBJ1-1, with TRBD1 identical over 9 bases. The length of the CDR3 is 14 residues. The V segment lost 5 bases and the J segment 3 bases; nucleotides outside the gene matches: 4. CDR1 is LNHDA, CDR2 SQIVND, per germline (reference sequence). Here the CDR3 DNA reads TGTGCCAGTAGTCGTAGGACAGGGGACACTGAAGCTTTCTTT. Translated, it gives CASSRRTGDTEAFF.

This clone was found a few times. This chain uses TRBV11-3 with TRBJ2-3, with 9 bases lining up with TRBD2. This CDR3 region has 13 residues. Germline V CDR1 and CDR2: SGHNT, YENEEA. The junction had 6 bases not matched to a gene; V was cut back by 8 bases and J by 6 bases. The CDR3, as DNA: TGTGCCAGCCAGCGGGGGGTAGGGGATACGCAGTATTTT. This gives the protein CASQRGVGDTQYF.

V is TRBV4-3 and J is TRBJ2-7; 14 nucleotides agree with TRBD2. The CDR3 runs to 17 residues. Germline V gene lookup returns CDR1 LGHNA and CDR2 YSLEER. Trimming at V came to 1 base and at J to 0 bases, leaving 2 bases not matched to a gene. CDR3 nucleotide sequence: TGCGCCAGCAGCCAAGGACTAGCGGGGGGGCCCTCCTACGAGCAGTACTTC. Protein sequence: CASSQGLAGGPSYEQYF.

The V call is TRBV3-1 (or the pseudogene TRBV3-2), the J call TRBJ2-1, with 7 bases that match TRBD1. The V gene's germline CDR1 is LGHDT and CDR2 YNNKEL (reference sequence). V was pared by 4 bases and J by 6 bases, with 12 bases of the junction left unmatched. The CDR3 spans 16 residues. This CDR3 is CASSPGGTGTVNEQFF. As DNA, the CDR3 is TGTGCCAGCAGCCCGGGTGGGACGGGGACAGTCAATGAGCAGTTCTTC.

The gene calls are TRBV9 and TRBJ2-2; 12 bases align to TRBD1. The CDR3 extends over 21 amino acids. The germline V gene has CDR1 SGDLS and CDR2 YYNGEE. V was pared by 5 bases and J by 0 bases, with 17 bases of the junction left unmatched. The CDR3 sequence: CASSFSPRDRGRQANTGELFF. CDR3 DNA sequence: TGTGCCAGCAGTTTCTCCCCCCGGGACAGGGGGCGCCAGGCGAACACCGGGGAGCTGTTTTTT.

This chain joins TRBV28 and TRBJ1-4; no firm D call. Germline V CDR1 and CDR2: MDHEN, SYDVKM. CDR3 length: 14 residues. Trimming took 5 bases from V and 2 from J, leaving 9 bases between them. The CDR3 here is CASSTSGTNEKLFF. The DNA of the CDR3 is TGTGCCAGCAGTACAAGCGGTACTAATGAAAAACTGTTTTTT. Supplemented by reference TRBV28 and TRBJ1-4, the full variable domain reads DVKVTQSSRYLVKRTGEKVFLECVQDMDHENMFWYRQDPGLGLRLIYFSYDVKMKEKGDIPEGYSVSREKKERFSLILESASTNQTSMYLCASSTSGTNEKLFFGSGTQLSVL.